This T cell receptor beta chain was observed in a study of cytomegalovirus exposure and HLA in healthy donors. Study results and caveats: Reports described diagnosis of cytomegalovirus status by the classifier as highly specific and sensitive. Among TCR sequences, most were rare, though some public TCRs appeared in many donors. Researchers catalogued approximately 160 TCR beta chains as cytomegalovirus-associated. A few V segments could not be told apart, such as TRBV6-2 and TRBV6-3, and were left out.

V was cut by 3 bases and J by 0 bases, with 8 bases left in between. This CDR3 has 14 amino acids. CDR1 and CDR2 (germline): MDHEN, SYDVKM. About this clone: The antigen remains undetermined.

In the PCR, 60 Vbeta and 13 Jbeta primers were used. Clones were read by immunoSEQ multiplex PCR, and TCRdb kept only the in-frame ones, dropping some. Here the sample spans 130,000 or so clones, around 70% being singletons. Material: PBMCs. The chain uses TRBV28 and TRBJ1-1, with D tentatively TRBD1 (5 bases). The TCR originated in a man younger than 45 in good health and CMV-seronegative. CDR3 coding DNA: TGTGCCAGCAGTTTGAGACAGTTGAACACTGAAGCTTTCTTT. This encodes CASSLRQLNTEAFF.